The 20 T cell receptor beta chains given below trace back to one sample, sequenced in a study of CD8+CD57+ T cells in acquired aplastic anemia. Patients selected for sequencing had displayed CD8+CD57+ cell expansion by flow cytometry. Genomic DNA constituted the template upon which TCR beta VDJ and CDR3 profiling was performed. In TCRdb, the reads were re-called with MiXCR into one record per CDR3 protein. Of about 250,000 distinct CDR3 sequences listed, around half were seen once; the top ten hold roughly 8%. The sequenced sample consisted of sorted CD4+, CD8+, or CD8+CD57+ T cells (not recorded which) from PBMCs. The receptors derive from a human donor with aplastic anemia.

The chain carries TRBV29-1 and TRBJ2-7; 14 nucleotides match TRBD2. The CDR3 runs to 16 residues. With 6 bases clipped from V and 2 bases from J, the junction kept 9 bases outside the gene matches. Germline CDR1 is SQVTM and CDR2 is ANQGSEA. The CDR3 sequence: CSVRLAGGPRTYEQYF. In nucleotides, the CDR3 is TGCAGCGTCCGACTAGCGGGAGGGCCTAGAACCTACGAGCAGTACTTC.

Regarding this clonotype: An end of the junction differs from the germline gene, which may be a read error. V usage is TRBV10-3 and J usage is TRBJ1-6; no firm D call. Looked up from germline, CDR1 is ENHRY and CDR2 is SYGVKD. The CDR3 loop spans 12 amino acids. As DNA, the CDR3 is TGCGCCATCAGTGAGGTTAATTCACCCCTCCACTTT. This codes for CAISEVNSPLHF.

At least ten counts were recorded for this clonotype. This chain links TRBV7-9 with TRBJ2-7; D possibly corresponds to TRBD2 (6 bases). Germline V gene lookup returns CDR1 SEHNR and CDR2 FQNEAQ (reference sequence). V dropped 4 bases and J dropped 7 bases, with 23 bases sitting between them. The CDR3 consists of 16 residues. Here the CDR3 DNA reads TGTGCCAGCAGCTCGACGGATTTAGGACTACGTAGGGAGCAGTACTTC. Translation: CASSSTDLGLRREQYF.

The chain uses TRBV24-1 and TRBJ2-3; D not certain. V lost 3 bases to trimming and J lost 0 bases, with 12 bases between them. The CDR3 spans 16 residues. Germline CDR1 is KGHDR and CDR2 is SFDVKD. The CDR3: CATSDQPGASTDTQYF. In nucleotides, the CDR3 is TGTGCCACCAGTGATCAACCCGGCGCTAGCACAGATACGCAGTATTTT.

The chain couples TRBV2 to TRBJ1-2; D is possibly TRBD1 (5 bases). V dropped 6 bases and J dropped 5 bases, with 7 bases sitting between them. The CDR3 contains 11 residues. The germline V gene encodes CDR1 SNHLY and CDR2 FYNNEI. The CDR3 loop is CASRQAYGYTF. In DNA form, the CDR3 reads TGTGCCAGCAGACAGGCTTATGGCTACACCTTC.

The table lists this clonotype with many counts. J is TRBJ2-7 and V is TRBV2; a weak D match, TRBD2 (6 bases). Trimming took off 8 bases at V and 7 bases at J, with 15 bases between the two ends. Per germline, CDR1 SNHLY and CDR2 FYNNEI. This CDR3 is 12 amino acids long. The chain's CDR3 is CASVTGVGEQYF. The CDR3 nucleotides are TGTGCCAGCGTAACGGGGGTCGGGGAGCAGTACTTC. Together with reference TRBV2 and TRBJ2-7, the CDR3 gives the full variable domain: EPEVTQTPSHQVTQMGQEVILRCVPISNHLYFYWYRQILGQKVEFLVSFYNNEISEKSEIFDDQFSVERPDGSNFTLKIRSTKLEDSAMYFCASVTGVGEQYFGPGTRLTVT.

The table lists this clonotype with many counts. The gene calls are TRBV7-9 and TRBJ1-5, with TRBD1 as a possible D gene (5 bases). V was clipped by 1 base and J by 3 bases, with 7 bases between them. Germline-derived CDR1 and CDR2 are SEHNR and FQNEAQ (reference sequence). CDR3 length: 14 residues. This chain's CDR3 is CASSLVGDNQPQHF. CDR3 in DNA: TGTGCCAGCAGCTTAGTAGGGGACAATCAGCCCCAGCATTTT. Full variable domain (outside the CDR3, taken from reference TRBV7-9 and TRBJ1-5): DTGVSQNPRHKITKRGQNVTFRCDPISEHNRLYWYRQTLGQGPEFLTYFQNEAQLEKSRLLSDRFSAERPKGSFSTLEIQRTEQGDSAMYLCASSLVGDNQPQHFGDGTRLSIL.

At least ten counts were recorded for this clonotype. The chain carries TRBV28 and TRBJ2-5, with D tentatively TRBD2 (6 bases). Germline values: CDR1 MDHEN, CDR2 SYDVKM. CDR3 size: 13 residues. Trimming stripped 5 bases from V and 5 bases from J, with 12 bases between. The CDR3 here is CASSIREHETQYF. The CDR3, as DNA: TGTGCCAGCAGTATTCGGGAGCATGAGACCCAGTACTTC. The full variable domain, with the rest looked up from reference TRBV28 and TRBJ2-5, is DVKVTQSSRYLVKRTGEKVFLECVQDMDHENMFWYRQDPGLGLRLIYFSYDVKMKEKGDIPEGYSVSREKKERFSLILESASTNQTSMYLCASSIREHETQYFGPGTRLLVL.

This clonotype was detected ten times or more. The gene calls are TRBV7-6 and TRBJ2-1; unclear D gene. This CDR3 has 16 amino acids. Trimming pared 3 bases from V and 0 bases from J, leaving 12 bases between. Germline assignment: CDR1 SGHVS and CDR2 FNYEAQ. CDR3 sequence: CASSFPQKSSYNEQFF. In DNA, the CDR3 is TGTGCCAGCAGCTTTCCCCAAAAGAGCTCCTACAATGAGCAGTTCTTC.

The CDR3 DNA reads TGTGCCAGCAGCGCCGACAGCCTCTATGGCTACACCTTC. Its translation is CASSADSLYGYTF. This chain joins TRBV6-5 and TRBJ1-2, with a possible D match to TRBD1 (5 bases). The CDR3 sequence is 13 residues long. The germline CDR1 and CDR2 sequences are MNHEY and SVGAGI. V lost 6 bases and J lost 4, with 12 bases in between.

The chain uses TRBV25-1 and TRBJ2-7; no clear D. CDR3 length: 15 residues. In germline, CDR1 is MGHDK, CDR2 SYGVNS. The V end lost 2 bases, the J end lost 0 bases, and 11 bases lay between the germline ends. The CDR3 nucleotides are TGTGCCAGCAGTGAAAATTTCGTCACCTCCTACGAGCAGTACTTC. Protein sequence: CASSENFVTSYEQYF.

V and J are TRBV10-3 and TRBJ2-1; 9 bases line up with TRBD1. The CDR3 spans 17 residues. CDR1 is ENHRY and CDR2 is SYGVKD in the germline V gene. V was clipped by 3 bases and J by 5 bases; unmatched bases: 11. The chain's CDR3 is CAISDYNTGGSNNEQFF. The CDR3 nucleotides are TGTGCCATCAGTGACTACAATACAGGGGGCTCGAACAATGAGCAGTTCTTC.

This clonotype appeared many times. The J gene is TRBJ1-2, the V gene TRBV7-9; D gene uncertain. The CDR3 loop spans 15 amino acids. The V end was cut by 0 bases, the J end by 0 bases, with 8 bases between. CDR1 and CDR2 from the germline V gene are SEHNR and FQNEAQ (reference sequence). The CDR3 region is CASSLAVGANYGYTF. Written as DNA, the CDR3 is TGTGCCAGCAGCTTAGCCGTCGGTGCTAACTATGGCTACACCTTC.

This clonotype was seen many times. V usage is TRBV9 and J usage is TRBJ2-3; maybe TRBD2 (6 bases). The CDR3 loop spans 15 amino acids. The germline CDR1 and CDR2 sequences are SGDLS and YYNGEE. The V and J ends lost 0 bases and 6 bases respectively, with 14 bases between them. This CDR3 reads CASSVGLEMPDTQYF. CDR3 nucleotide sequence: TGTGCCAGCAGCGTAGGACTAGAGATGCCCGATACGCAGTATTTT.

At least ten counts were recorded for this clonotype. The V gene is TRBV7-9, the J gene TRBJ1-5, with D perhaps matching TRBD1 (5 bases). Trimming left V 4 bases short and J 3 bases short, with 10 bases between. Germline CDR1 is SEHNR and CDR2 is FQNEAQ (reference sequence). The CDR3 runs to 14 residues. Here the CDR3 reads CASSSPGFNQPQHF. In DNA form, the CDR3 reads TGTGCCAGCAGCTCGCCAGGGTTCAATCAGCCCCAGCATTTT.

The sample holds many counts of this clonotype. The chain employs TRBV15 and TRBJ2-2; D is uncertain. Trimming stripped 0 bases from V and 4 bases from J, with 9 bases between. This CDR3 region has 15 residues. Germline V gene sequence: CDR1 LNHNV, CDR2 YYDKDF (reference sequence). The CDR3 reads CATSRDLASTGELFF. The CDR3 DNA is TGTGCCACCAGCAGAGATCTCGCCAGCACCGGGGAGCTGTTTTTT.

This clonotype was detected a few times. The chain has TRBV20-1 and TRBJ2-1; TRBD2 matches at 7 bases. CDR1 and CDR2 from the germline V gene are DFQATT and SNEGSKA (reference sequence). CDR3 length equals 12 residues. The junction had 5 bases not matched to a gene; V was cut back by 2 bases and J by 10 bases. The CDR3 protein is CSARPGGREQFF. The CDR3 nucleotides are TGCAGTGCTAGACCGGGAGGACGGGAGCAGTTCTTC.

This clonotype has just a few counts. V usage is TRBV7-2 and J usage is TRBJ2-5, with D unresolved. Germline CDR1 and CDR2: SGHTA and FQGNSA. V lost 5 bases, J lost 5 bases, and 15 bases lay in between. There are 14 residues in the CDR3. CDR3 nucleotide sequence: TGTGCCAGCAGCGCGATAACAGAGCAGGAGACCCAGTACTTC. As protein: CASSAITEQETQYF.

This clonotype was counted at least ten times. This sequence joins TRBV10-3 and TRBJ2-7; D is unclear. The V and J ends lost 3 bases and 3 bases respectively, with 6 bases between them. The CDR3 totals 12 residues. Germline lookup yields CDR1 ENHRY and CDR2 SYGVKD. For the CDR3, the DNA is TGTGCCATCAGTGACTCTCTCTACGAGCAGTACTTC. Its translation: CAISDSLYEQYF.

The chain combines TRBV6-6 with TRBJ2-7; D might be TRBD1 (6 bases). Trimming took 4 bases from V and 11 from J, leaving 24 bases between them. The CDR3 totals 15 residues. The germline gives CDR1 MNHNY, CDR2 SVGAGI (reference sequence). The CDR3 region has the DNA TGTGCCAGCAGTTTATCATGGGGGAACAGGGTTTTGGAGTACTTC. It yields the protein CASSLSWGNRVLEYF.